This TCR beta chain stems from a study of T cell repertoires in cytomegalovirus infection. About the study: Matching HLA type and CMV infection were both indicated by public TCR beta signatures.

This clonotype was found a few times. No antigen is known for it. TCRdb re-analysed the reads in MiXCR, keeping a single row per CDR3 protein. This sample has about 900,000 distinct CDR3 sequences, with about a third found just once. The V and J ends lost 6 bases and 5 bases, in that order; junction bases with no gene match: 9. From germline, CDR1 is MDHEN and CDR2 SYDVKM. The CDR3 runs 16 residues. This sample comprised cultured CD8+ T cells from PBMCs, obtained from culture after CMV antigen stimulation. The sequence was collected from a human donor in good health (CMV status not recorded). Some clones in this sample may be carry-over from other donors' samples. The V and J genes are TRBV28 and TRBJ1-5, with 11 bases matching TRBD1. The CDR3 spells CASRVRTGGRDQPQHF. CDR3 sequence (DNA): TGTGCCAGCAGGGTCCGGACAGGGGGCCGGGATCAGCCCCAGCATTTT.